A single sample gave rise to the 8 T cell receptor beta chains below, sequenced in a study of T cell responses to AZD1222 COVID-19 vaccine. Here immunoSEQ multiplex PCR was the method, and the copy in TCRdb shows in-frame clones only, minus some. The data show more than 95,000 clones, about 88% seen once. The sample here was peripheral blood, taken on day 0 of AZD1222 vaccination. The receptor source for this set is an adult in good health.

The J gene is TRBJ2-7, the V gene TRBV29-1; a possible D gene is TRBD2 (6 bases). Germline lookup yields CDR1 SQVTM and CDR2 ANQGSEA. The CDR3 is 16 amino acids. V lost 1 base and J 2 bases, leaving 18 bases between the germline ends. CDR3 in amino acids: CSVEGEEGRNPYEQYF. CDR3 sequence (DNA): TGCAGCGTTGAAGGGGAGGAGGGGCGCAACCCCTACGAGCAGTACTTC.

The gene calls are TRBV5-1 and TRBJ1-4; D gene uncertain. The germline V gene encodes CDR1 SGHRS and CDR2 YFSETQ. Trimming stripped 0 bases from V and 0 bases from J, with 9 bases between. This CDR3 is built from 16 residues. The CDR3 here is CASSLGGGATNEKLFF. The DNA for the CDR3 is TGCGCCAGCAGCTTGGGTGGCGGAGCAACTAATGAAAAACTGTTTTTT.

As regards this clone: The sample has other DNA sequences that encode this CDR3 too. The rearrangement uses TRBV6-5 and TRBJ2-2; the D is unclear. The V end was cut by 2 bases, the J end by 4 bases, with 5 bases between. Germline-derived CDR1 and CDR2 are MNHEY and SVGAGI. CDR3 size: 13 residues. CDR3: CASSYPGTGELFF. CDR3 sequence (DNA): TGTGCCAGCAGTTACCCTGGCACCGGGGAGCTGTTTTTT.

The CDR3 region is CSVRDRVNYGYTF. Here the CDR3 DNA reads TGCAGCGTTCGTGACAGAGTGAACTATGGCTACACCTTC. The chain combines TRBV29-1 with TRBJ1-2; D perhaps matches TRBD1 (5 bases). V was trimmed by 5 bases and J by 2 bases, leaving 12 bases between them. Germline V gene sequence: CDR1 SQVTM, CDR2 ANQGSEA. CDR3 length: 13 amino acids.

This chain links TRBV9 with TRBJ1-1; maybe TRBD1 (5 bases). The CDR3 is 14 amino acids. Trimming shortened V by 1 base and J by 4 bases, and 11 bases separated the two germline ends. Looked up from germline, CDR1 is SGDLS and CDR2 is YYNGEE. This CDR3 reads CASSVRGEPTEAFF. The CDR3 DNA reads TGTGCCAGCAGCGTACGGGGCGAGCCCACTGAAGCTTTCTTT.

The rearrangement uses TRBV30 and TRBJ1-5; 9 positions agree with TRBD1. Germline CDR1 is GTSNPN and CDR2 is SVGIG (reference sequence). With 4 bases clipped from V and 6 bases from J, the junction kept 7 bases outside the gene matches. The CDR3 consists of 14 residues. This CDR3 is CAWTGQGSAQPQHF. CDR3 DNA: TGTGCCTGGACCGGACAGGGGTCGGCTCAGCCCCAGCATTTT.

The chain couples TRBV9 to TRBJ1-1; no clear D. This CDR3 region has 17 residues. Trimming cost V 0 bases and J 3 bases, with 18 bases left between them. The germline V gene has CDR1 SGDLS and CDR2 YYNGEE. The CDR3 spells CASSVGESNFGDTEAFF. The CDR3 coding sequence is TGTGCCAGCAGCGTAGGGGAGAGTAACTTTGGCGACACTGAAGCTTTCTTT.

The V call is TRBV6-6, the J call TRBJ2-7; a weak D match, TRBD2 (6 bases). Germline V gene lookup returns CDR1 MNHNY and CDR2 SVGAGI (reference sequence). The CDR3 loop spans 13 amino acids. V lost 8 bases and J lost 2, with 13 bases in between. As DNA, the CDR3 is TGTGCCAGCGGTCCGGGACTGACCTACGAGCAGTACTTC. Its translation: CASGPGLTYEQYF.